The clone carrying this T cell receptor (beta chain) occurred many times. As yet, its antigen is unknown. The TCR beta CDR3 regions underwent amplification using RNA transcripts as the source. HTBI primers were the set used in a first-round RT-PCR of the TCR CDR3. In TCRdb, the multiplex PCR reads were re-called with MiXCR into one record per CDR3 protein. The table has some 770,000 distinct CDR3 sequences, about a sixth seen once; the top ten hold around 7.7%. These data belong to a study of T cells in Graves' hyperthyroidism and ophthalmopathy. Losses at the gene ends were 3 bases for V and 2 bases for J; bases not matched to a gene: 6. The CDR3 is 15 amino acids. Germline-derived CDR1 and CDR2 are KGHSH and LQKENI. Clinical symptoms, serum thyroxine and TRAb, thyroid ultrasound and orbital computed tomography were used for the diagnoses. The authors took PBMCs from 10 ml fresh peripheral blood. Study-level points and caveats: From stable hyperthyroidism, ophthalmopathy was set apart by a 13 V-J model. Most clonotypes that expanded in the thyroid above 0.001 also showed up in blood.

The sample comprised blood. This TCR came from a man aged 18 to 35 with Graves' hyperthyroidism. The rearrangement links TRBV18 to TRBJ1-2; TRBD1 agrees at 7 bases. The CDR3 bases are TGTGCCAGCTCACCCACCGGGACAGCAAACTATGGCTACACCTTC. It encodes CASSPTGTANYGYTF.